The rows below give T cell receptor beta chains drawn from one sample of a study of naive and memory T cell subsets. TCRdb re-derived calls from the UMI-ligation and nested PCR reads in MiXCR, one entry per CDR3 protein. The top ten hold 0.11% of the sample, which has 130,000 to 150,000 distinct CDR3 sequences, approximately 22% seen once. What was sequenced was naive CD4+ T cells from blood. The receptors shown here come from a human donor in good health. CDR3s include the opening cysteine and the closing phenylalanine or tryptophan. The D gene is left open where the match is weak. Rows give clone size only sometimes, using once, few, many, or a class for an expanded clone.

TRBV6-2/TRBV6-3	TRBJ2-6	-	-	CASSTQGQRVDSGANVLTF	TGTGCCAGCAGTACACAGGGACAGCGGGTTGACTCTGGGGCCAACGTCCTGACTTTC
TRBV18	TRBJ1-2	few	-	CASSPRQDFNYGYTF	TGTGCCAGCTCACCTCGACAGGATTTTAACTATGGCTACACCTTC
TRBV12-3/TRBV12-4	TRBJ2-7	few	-	CASRDGGISYEQYF	TGTGCCAGCAGGGACGGCGGAATCTCCTACGAGCAGTACTTC
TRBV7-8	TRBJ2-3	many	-	CASSLDSGFTSTDTQYF	TGTGCCAGCAGCTTGGATTCAGGGTTTACTAGCACAGATACGCAGTATTTT
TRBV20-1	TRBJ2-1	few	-	CSAGQSSYNEQFF	TGCAGTGCTGGTCAGAGCTCCTACAATGAGCAGTTCTTC
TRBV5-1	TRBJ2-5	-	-	CASSLRAEETQYF	TGCGCCAGCAGCTTGCGAGCGGAAGAGACCCAGTACTTC
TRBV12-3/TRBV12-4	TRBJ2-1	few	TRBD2	CASSFPAGGLYNEQFF	TGTGCCAGCAGTTTTCCGGCGGGGGGACTCTACAATGAGCAGTTCTTC
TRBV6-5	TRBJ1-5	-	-	CASSLHRDQPQHF	TGTGCCAGCAGCCTACACAGGGATCAGCCCCAGCATTTT
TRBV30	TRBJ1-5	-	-	CAWSVARVQPQHF	TGTGCCTGGAGCGTAGCCAGGGTACAGCCCCAGCATTTT
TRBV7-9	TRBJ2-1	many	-	CASSPQGGLYNEQFF	TGTGCCAGCAGCCCTCAGGGGGGCCTCTACAATGAGCAGTTCTTC
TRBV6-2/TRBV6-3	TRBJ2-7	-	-	CASSYVDSSGEQYF	TGTGCCAGCAGTTACGTGGACAGCAGCGGGGAGCAGTACTTC
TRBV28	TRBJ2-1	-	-	CASRGSDIPYNEQFF	TGTGCCAGCCGTGGGTCCGACATTCCCTACAATGAGCAGTTCTTC
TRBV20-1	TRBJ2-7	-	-	CSALAPQGIAYEQYF	TGCAGTGCTCTAGCCCCCCAGGGGATTGCCTACGAGCAGTACTTC
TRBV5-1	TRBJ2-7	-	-	CASNSAPASYEQYF	TGCGCCAGCAACTCAGCGCCAGCCTCCTACGAGCAGTACTTC
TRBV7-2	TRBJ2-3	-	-	CASTTLTDTQYF	TGTGCCAGCACTACGCTCACAGATACGCAGTATTTT
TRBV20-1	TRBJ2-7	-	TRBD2	CSWVRREAYEQYF	TGCAGTTGGGTTCGGCGGGAGGCCTACGAGCAGTACTTC
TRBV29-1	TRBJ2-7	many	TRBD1	CSGRTGDEQYF	TGCAGCGGGAGGACAGGGGACGAGCAGTACTTC
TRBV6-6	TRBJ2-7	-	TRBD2	CASGRGGYEQYF	TGTGCCAGCGGTCGCGGGGGCTACGAGCAGTACTTC
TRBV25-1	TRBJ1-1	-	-	CASSESLVAFF	TGTGCCAGCAGTGAATCCCTAGTTGCTTTCTTT
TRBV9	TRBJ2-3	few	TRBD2	CASSAKPSGSTDTQYF	TGTGCCAGCAGCGCGAAACCTAGCGGTAGCACAGATACGCAGTATTTT
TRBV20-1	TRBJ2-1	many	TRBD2	CSARASGRVNEQFF	TGCAGTGCTAGAGCTAGCGGGAGGGTAAATGAGCAGTTCTTC
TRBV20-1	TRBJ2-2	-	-	CSARIQPNTGELFF	TGCAGTGCTAGAATCCAGCCAAACACCGGGGAGCTGTTTTTT
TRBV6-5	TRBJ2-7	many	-	CASSSALENTDYEQYF	TGTGCCAGCAGTTCTGCTCTAGAGAACACTGACTACGAGCAGTACTTC
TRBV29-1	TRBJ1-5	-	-	CSVEQGSNQPQHF	TGCAGCGTTGAACAGGGAAGCAATCAGCCCCAGCATTTT
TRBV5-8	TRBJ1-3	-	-	CASSLTWTASGNTIYF	TGTGCCAGCAGCCTGACTTGGACAGCCTCTGGAAACACCATATATTTT
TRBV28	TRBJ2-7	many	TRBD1	CASNNRGMPYEQYF	TGTGCCAGCAACAACAGGGGAATGCCCTACGAGCAGTACTTC